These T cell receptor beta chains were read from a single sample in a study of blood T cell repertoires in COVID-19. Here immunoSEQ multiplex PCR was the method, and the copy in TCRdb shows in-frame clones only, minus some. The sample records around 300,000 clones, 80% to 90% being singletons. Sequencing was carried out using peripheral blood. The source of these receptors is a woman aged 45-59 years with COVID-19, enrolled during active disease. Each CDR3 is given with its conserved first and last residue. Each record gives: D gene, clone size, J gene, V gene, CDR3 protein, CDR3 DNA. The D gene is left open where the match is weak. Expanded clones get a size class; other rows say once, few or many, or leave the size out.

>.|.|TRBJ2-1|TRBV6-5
CASSSGSAPYNEQFF
TGTGCCAGCAGTTCCGGGAGTGCGCCCTACAATGAGCAGTTCTTC
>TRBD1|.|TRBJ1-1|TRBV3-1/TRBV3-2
CASSQAYRGEAFF
TGTGCCAGCAGCCAAGCCTACAGGGGTGAAGCTTTCTTT
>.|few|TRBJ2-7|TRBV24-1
CATSKVRAGLYEQYF
TGTGCCACCAGTAAGGTCAGGGCTGGGTTATACGAGCAGTACTTC
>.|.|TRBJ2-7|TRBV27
CASSVGTKAYEQYF
TGTGCCAGCAGCGTGGGGACAAAAGCCTACGAGCAGTACTTC
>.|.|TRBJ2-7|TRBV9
CASSPAVGLGEQYF
TGTGCCAGCAGCCCCGCGGTCGGGTTAGGCGAGCAGTACTTC
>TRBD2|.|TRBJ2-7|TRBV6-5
CASSVGGRSEQYF
TGTGCCAGCAGCGTGGGAGGGCGTTCCGAGCAGTACTTC
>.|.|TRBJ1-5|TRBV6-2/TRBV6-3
CASSRGSNQPQHF
TGTGCCAGCAGTCGGGGGAGCAATCAGCCCCAGCATTTT
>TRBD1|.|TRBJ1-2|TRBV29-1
CSVGTGDYGYTF
TGCAGCGTCGGGACAGGGGACTATGGCTACACCTTC
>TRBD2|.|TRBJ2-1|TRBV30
CACPAGTSAYNEQFF
TGTGCCTGCCCGGCGGGGACTAGCGCCTACAATGAGCAGTTCTTC
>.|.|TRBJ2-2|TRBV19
CASSTQKNTGELFF
TGTGCCAGTAGTACACAAAAAAACACCGGGGAGCTGTTTTTT
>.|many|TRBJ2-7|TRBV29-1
CSVVGGTHEQYF
TGCAGCGTTGTTGGCGGGACCCACGAGCAGTACTTC
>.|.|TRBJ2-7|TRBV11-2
CASSFLQTRGYEQYF
TGTGCCAGCAGCTTTCTCCAGACGAGAGGCTACGAGCAGTACTTC
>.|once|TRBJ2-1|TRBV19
CASSIVGTHLNEQFF
TGTGCCAGTAGTATAGTCGGGACACACCTCAATGAGCAGTTCTTC
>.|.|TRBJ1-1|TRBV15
CATSRTGSGNTEAFF
TGTGCCACCAGCAGAACAGGGAGTGGTAACACTGAAGCTTTCTTT
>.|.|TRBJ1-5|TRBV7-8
CASSLGQRDQPQHF
TGTGCCAGCAGTCTAGGACAGAGAGATCAGCCCCAGCATTTT
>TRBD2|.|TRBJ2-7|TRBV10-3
CAISESGLVRGEQYF
TGTGCCATCAGTGAGTCGGGACTAGTCCGGGGCGAGCAGTACTTC
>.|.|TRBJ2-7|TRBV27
CASSPGNPAYYEQYF
TGTGCCAGCAGTCCAGGGAATCCTGCATACTACGAGCAGTACTTC
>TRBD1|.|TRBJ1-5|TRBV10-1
CASSESGGIVAYGRDRGLQPQHF
TGCGCCAGCAGTGAGTCGGGGGGGATTGTTGCCTACGGTCGGGACAGGGGGCTTCAGCCCCAGCATTTT
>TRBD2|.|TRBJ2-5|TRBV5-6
CASSLGLAVLQETQYF
TGTGCCAGCAGCTTGGGACTAGCGGTATTACAAGAGACCCAGTACTTC
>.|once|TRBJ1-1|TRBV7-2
CASSLVGTPNTEAFF
TGTGCCAGCAGCTTAGTTGGGACACCCAACACTGAAGCTTTCTTT
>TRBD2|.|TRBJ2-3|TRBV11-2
CASSLDGLTSGSGPTDTQYF
TGTGCCAGCAGCTTAGATGGGTTGACTAGCGGGAGTGGTCCAACAGATACGCAGTATTTT
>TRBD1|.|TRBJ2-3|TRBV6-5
CASKGGQGKTDTQYF
TGTGCCAGCAAGGGAGGACAGGGGAAAACAGATACGCAGTATTTT
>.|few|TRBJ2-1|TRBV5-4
CASSLQTGTYNEQFF
TGTGCCAGCAGCTTGCAAACGGGTACCTACAATGAGCAGTTCTTC
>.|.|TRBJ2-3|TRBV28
CASLPAPGHITDTQYF
TGTGCCAGCCTACCAGCCCCAGGACATATCACAGATACGCAGTATTTT
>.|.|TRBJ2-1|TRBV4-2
CASSQEGANNEQFF
TGTGCCAGCAGCCAAGAGGGGGCGAACAATGAGCAGTTCTTC
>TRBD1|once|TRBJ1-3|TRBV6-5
CASSYLRGPNTIYF
TGTGCCAGCAGTTACTTGAGGGGGCCAAACACCATATATTTT
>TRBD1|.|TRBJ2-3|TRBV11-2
CASSLALTTGSTTDTQYF
TGTGCCAGCAGCTTAGCACTTACGACAGGGAGCACAACAGATACGCAGTATTTT
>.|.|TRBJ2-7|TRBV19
CATRQALGEQYF
TGTGCCACCCGACAGGCACTAGGAGAGCAGTACTTC
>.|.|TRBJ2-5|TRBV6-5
CASSYLYGAQYF
TGTGCCAGCAGTTACCTTTACGGGGCCCAGTACTTC
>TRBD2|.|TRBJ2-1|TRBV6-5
CASSRTSGSYNEQFF
TGTGCCAGCAGTCGAACTAGCGGGAGCTACAATGAGCAGTTCTTC
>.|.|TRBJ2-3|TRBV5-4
CASSEGEGLILTDTQYF
TGTGCCAGCAGCGAGGGGGAGGGGCTAATTCTCACAGATACGCAGTATTTT
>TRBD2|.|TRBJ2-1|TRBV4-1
CASSQDTGLVGNEQFF
TGCGCCAGCAGCCAAGATACAGGACTAGTAGGTAATGAGCAGTTCTTC
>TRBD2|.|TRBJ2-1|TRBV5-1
CASSLAQLAGGYEQFF
TGCGCCAGCAGCTTGGCCCAGCTAGCGGGAGGCTATGAGCAGTTCTTC
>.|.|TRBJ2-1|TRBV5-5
CASSRQESSYNEQFF
TGTGCCAGCAGCCGTCAAGAGAGTTCCTACAATGAGCAGTTCTTC
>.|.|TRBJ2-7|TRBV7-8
CASRDGKRTSYEQYF
TGTGCCAGCAGGGATGGGAAGCGGACCTCCTACGAGCAGTACTTC